Listed here is a single TCR beta chain. Other nucleotide sequences from this sample produce the same CDR3. The data stem from a study of control samples from healthy donors and cancer patients. The protocol was immunoSEQ multiplex PCR, while the TCRdb copy is restricted to in-frame clones and leaves out a portion. Of about 250,000 clones in the sample, over 75% were seen once. Germline V gene sequence: CDR1 SGDLS, CDR2 YYNGEE. This CDR3 is 14 amino acids long. The V end lost 0 bases, the J end lost 2 bases, and 6 bases lay between the germline ends. This TCR derives from a woman aged 55-69 years with lung cancer. Source material: PBMCs. This chain joins TRBV9 and TRBJ1-5, with D maybe TRBD1 (5 bases). CDR3: CASSVDRRNQPQHF. CDR3 bases: TGTGCCAGCAGCGTAGACAGGCGCAATCAGCCCCAGCATTTT.